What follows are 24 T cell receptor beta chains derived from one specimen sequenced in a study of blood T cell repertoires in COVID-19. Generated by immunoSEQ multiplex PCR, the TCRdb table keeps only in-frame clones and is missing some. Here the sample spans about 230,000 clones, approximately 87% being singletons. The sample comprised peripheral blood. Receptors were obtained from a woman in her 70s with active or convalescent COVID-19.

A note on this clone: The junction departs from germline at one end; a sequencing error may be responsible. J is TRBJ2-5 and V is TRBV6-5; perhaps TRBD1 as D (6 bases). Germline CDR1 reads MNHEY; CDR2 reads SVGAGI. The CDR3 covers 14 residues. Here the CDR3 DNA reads TGTGCCAGCAATTACGCGCCAGGGGCGGAGACCCAGTACTTC. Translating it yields CASNYAPGAETQYF.

The CDR3 region is CAIRDREDTEAFF. Written as DNA, the CDR3 is TGTGCCATCCGGGACAGGGAGGACACTGAAGCTTTCTTT. The chain joins TRBV10-3 to TRBJ1-1; 9 bases fit TRBD1. The germline V gene has CDR1 ENHRY and CDR2 SYGVKD. There are 13 residues in the CDR3. V was pared by 8 bases and J by 3 bases, with 4 bases of the junction left unmatched.

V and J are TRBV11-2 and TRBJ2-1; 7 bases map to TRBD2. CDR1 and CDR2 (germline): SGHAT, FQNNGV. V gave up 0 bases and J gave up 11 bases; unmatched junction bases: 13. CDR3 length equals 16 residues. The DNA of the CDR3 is TGTGCCAGCAGCTTAGATTTAGGGCGGGAGTATTTTCAGCAGTTCTTC. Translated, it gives CASSLDLGREYFQQFF.

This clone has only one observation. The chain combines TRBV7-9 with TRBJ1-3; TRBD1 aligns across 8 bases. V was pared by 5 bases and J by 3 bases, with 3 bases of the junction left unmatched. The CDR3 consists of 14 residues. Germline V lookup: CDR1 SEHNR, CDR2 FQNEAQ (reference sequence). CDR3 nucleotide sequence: TGTGCCAGCAGCCCCGACAGGGGTGGAAACACCATATATTTT. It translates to CASSPDRGGNTIYF. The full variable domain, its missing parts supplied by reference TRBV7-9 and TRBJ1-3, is DTGVSQNPRHKITKRGQNVTFRCDPISEHNRLYWYRQTLGQGPEFLTYFQNEAQLEKSRLLSDRFSAERPKGSFSTLEIQRTEQGDSAMYLCASSPDRGGNTIYFGEGSWLTVV.

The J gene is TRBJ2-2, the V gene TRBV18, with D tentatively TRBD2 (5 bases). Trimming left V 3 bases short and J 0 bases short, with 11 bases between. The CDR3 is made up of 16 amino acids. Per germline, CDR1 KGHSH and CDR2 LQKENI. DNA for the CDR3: TGTGCCAGCTCACCCCGGGAAAGGGCGAACACCGGGGAGCTGTTTTTT. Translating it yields CASSPRERANTGELFF.

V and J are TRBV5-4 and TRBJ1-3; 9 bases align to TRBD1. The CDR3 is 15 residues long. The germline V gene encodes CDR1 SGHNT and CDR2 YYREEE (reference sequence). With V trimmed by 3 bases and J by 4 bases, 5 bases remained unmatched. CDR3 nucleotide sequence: TGTGCCAGCAGCTCGACAGGGGGTGGCGGAAACACCATATATTTT. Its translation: CASSSTGGGGNTIYF.

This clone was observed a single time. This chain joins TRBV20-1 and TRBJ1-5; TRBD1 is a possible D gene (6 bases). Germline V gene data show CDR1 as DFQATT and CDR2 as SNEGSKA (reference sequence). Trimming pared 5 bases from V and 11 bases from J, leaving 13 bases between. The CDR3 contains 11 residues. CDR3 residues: CSALGRGTQHF. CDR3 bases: TGCAGTGCTCTCGGGAGGGGGACCCAGCATTTT.

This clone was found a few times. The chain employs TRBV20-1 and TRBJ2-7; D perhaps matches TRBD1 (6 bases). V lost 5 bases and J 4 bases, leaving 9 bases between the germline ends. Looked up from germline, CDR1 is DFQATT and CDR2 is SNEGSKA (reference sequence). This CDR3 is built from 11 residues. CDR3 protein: CSAGGFYEQYF. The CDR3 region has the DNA TGCAGTGCTGGGGGCTTTTACGAGCAGTACTTC.

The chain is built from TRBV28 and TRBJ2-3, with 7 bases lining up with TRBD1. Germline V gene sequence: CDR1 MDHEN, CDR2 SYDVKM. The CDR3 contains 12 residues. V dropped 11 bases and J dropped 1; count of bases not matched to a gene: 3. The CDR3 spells CASGTGTDTQYF. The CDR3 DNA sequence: TGTGCCTCCGGGACAGGCACAGATACGCAGTATTTT.

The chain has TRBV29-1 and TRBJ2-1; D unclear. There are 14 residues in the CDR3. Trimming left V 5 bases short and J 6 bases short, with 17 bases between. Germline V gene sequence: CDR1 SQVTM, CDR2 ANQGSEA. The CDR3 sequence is CSVPPVASTNEQFF. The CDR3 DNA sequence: TGCAGCGTTCCTCCGGTCGCGAGCACCAATGAGCAGTTCTTC.

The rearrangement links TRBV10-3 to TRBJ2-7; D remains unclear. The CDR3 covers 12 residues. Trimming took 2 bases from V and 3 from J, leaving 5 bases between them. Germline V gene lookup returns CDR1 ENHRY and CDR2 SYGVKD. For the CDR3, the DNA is TGTGCCATCAGTGAGCCCTACTACGAGCAGTACTTC. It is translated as CAISEPYYEQYF.

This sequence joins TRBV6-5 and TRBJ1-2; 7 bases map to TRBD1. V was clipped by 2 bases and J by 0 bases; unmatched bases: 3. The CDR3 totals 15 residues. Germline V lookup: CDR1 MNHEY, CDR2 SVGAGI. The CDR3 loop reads CASSYTQGANYGYTF. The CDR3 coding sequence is TGTGCCAGCAGTTACACTCAGGGGGCTAACTATGGCTACACCTTC.

Here the CDR3 reads CASRVFQGGWNTEAFF. Written as DNA, the CDR3 is TGTGCCAGCAGAGTCTTCCAAGGGGGCTGGAACACTGAAGCTTTCTTT. This sequence joins TRBV28 and TRBJ1-1, with 7 bases lining up with TRBD1. Germline V CDR1 and CDR2: MDHEN, SYDVKM. The CDR3 runs 16 residues. V shed 6 bases and J 1 base; nucleotides not matched to a gene: 11.

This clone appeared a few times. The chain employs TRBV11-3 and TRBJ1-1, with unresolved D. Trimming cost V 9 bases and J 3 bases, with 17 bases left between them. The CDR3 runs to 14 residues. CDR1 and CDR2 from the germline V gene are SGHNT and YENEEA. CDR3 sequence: CASSLDREHTEAFF. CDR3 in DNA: TGTGCCAGTTCCCTCGATCGGGAACACACTGAAGCTTTCTTT.

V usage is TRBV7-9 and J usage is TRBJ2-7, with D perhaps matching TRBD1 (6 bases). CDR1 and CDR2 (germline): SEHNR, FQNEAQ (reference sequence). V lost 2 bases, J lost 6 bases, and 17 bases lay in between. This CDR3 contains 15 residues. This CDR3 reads CASSLLAGASAEQYF. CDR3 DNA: TGTGCCAGCAGCTTACTGGCAGGGGCCTCTGCCGAGCAGTACTTC.

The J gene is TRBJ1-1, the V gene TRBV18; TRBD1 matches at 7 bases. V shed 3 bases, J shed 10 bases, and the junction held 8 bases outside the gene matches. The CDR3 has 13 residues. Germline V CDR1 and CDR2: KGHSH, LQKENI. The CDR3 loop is CASSPLQNRGAFF. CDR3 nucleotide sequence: TGTGCCAGCTCACCCCTTCAGAACAGGGGAGCTTTCTTT.

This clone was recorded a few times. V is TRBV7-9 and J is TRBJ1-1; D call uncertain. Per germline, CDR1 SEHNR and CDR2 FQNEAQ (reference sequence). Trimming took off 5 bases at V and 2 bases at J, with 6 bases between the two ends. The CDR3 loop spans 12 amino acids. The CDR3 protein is CASSTRNTEAFF. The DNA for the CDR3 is TGTGCCAGCAGCACAAGAAACACTGAAGCTTTCTTT.

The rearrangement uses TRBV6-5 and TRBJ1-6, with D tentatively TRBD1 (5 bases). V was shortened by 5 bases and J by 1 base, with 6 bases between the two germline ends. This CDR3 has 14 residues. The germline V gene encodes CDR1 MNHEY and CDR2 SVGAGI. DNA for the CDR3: TGTGCCAGCAGTCGACAGTCCTATAATTCACCCCTCCACTTT. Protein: CASSRQSYNSPLHF.

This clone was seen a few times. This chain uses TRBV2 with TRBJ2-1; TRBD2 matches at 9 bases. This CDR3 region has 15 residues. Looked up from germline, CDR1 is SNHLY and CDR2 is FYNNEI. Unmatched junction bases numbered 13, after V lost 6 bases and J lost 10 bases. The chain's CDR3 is CASRGGLAGIMEQFF. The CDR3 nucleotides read TGTGCCAGCAGGGGGGGGCTAGCGGGAATAATGGAGCAGTTCTTC.

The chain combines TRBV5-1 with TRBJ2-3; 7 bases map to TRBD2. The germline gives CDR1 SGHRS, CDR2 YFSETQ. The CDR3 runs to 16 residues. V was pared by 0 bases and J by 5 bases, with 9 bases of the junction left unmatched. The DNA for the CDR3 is TGCGCCAGCAGCTTGGGGCCTGGAGGGAGGGGAGATACGCAGTATTTT. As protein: CASSLGPGGRGDTQYF.

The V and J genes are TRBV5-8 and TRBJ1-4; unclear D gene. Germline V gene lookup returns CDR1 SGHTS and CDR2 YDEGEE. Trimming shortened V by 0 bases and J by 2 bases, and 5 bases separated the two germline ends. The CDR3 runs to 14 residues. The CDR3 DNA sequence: TGTGCCAGCAGCTTGGTCCGTACTAATGAAAAACTGTTTTTT. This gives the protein CASSLVRTNEKLFF.

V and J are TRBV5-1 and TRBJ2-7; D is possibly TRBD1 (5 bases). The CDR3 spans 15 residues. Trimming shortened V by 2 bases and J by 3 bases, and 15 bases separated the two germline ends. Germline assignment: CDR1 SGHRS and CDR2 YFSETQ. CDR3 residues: CASSFQTVTIYEQYF. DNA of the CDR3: TGCGCCAGCAGCTTCCAGACAGTTACCATCTACGAGCAGTACTTC.

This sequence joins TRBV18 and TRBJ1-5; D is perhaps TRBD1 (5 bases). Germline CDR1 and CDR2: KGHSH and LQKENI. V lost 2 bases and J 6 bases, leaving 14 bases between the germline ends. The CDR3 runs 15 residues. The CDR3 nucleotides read TGTGCCAGCTCACCAGGAGGAGGGGTGGGTCAGCCCCAGCATTTT. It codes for CASSPGGGVGQPQHF.

The CDR3 here is CASSQGTDDYGYTF. As DNA, the CDR3 is TGTGCCAGCAGCCAAGGAACAGACGACTATGGCTACACCTTC. V is TRBV11-2 and J is TRBJ1-2; D is unresolved. Germline loops: CDR1 SGHAT, CDR2 FQNNGV. Trimming took 5 bases from V and 3 from J, leaving 13 bases between them. The CDR3 loop spans 14 amino acids.